This entry features one TCR beta chain sequence. Its antigen is currently unknown. Through Arm-PCR of CDR3 regions and iRepertoire HTBI primers, TCR beta libraries were built. TCRdb used MiXCR to reprocess the multiplex PCR reads, holding one entry per CDR3 protein. Found here are roughly 400,000 distinct CDR3 sequences, about a fifth of them singletons; the top ten hold around 20%. This specimen belongs to a study of regulatory T cells in long-lasting Graves disease. Study as a whole: In persistent Graves' disease, antithyroid drugs had been taken for over 5 years and TSH receptor antibodies stayed positive. Findings and caveats of the study: Persistent Graves' patients showed reduced TCR diversity versus newly diagnosed patients.

V was clipped by 3 bases and J by 1 base, with 8 bases between them. Germline CDR1 and CDR2: DFQATT and SNEGSKA (reference sequence). The CDR3 contains 13 residues. The time point: persistent/refractory GD, antithyroid drugs over 5 years with positive TRAb. Isolated PBMC RNA provided the starting material for the TCR library. The authors diagnosed Graves' disease using American Thyroid Association guidelines. The rearrangement uses TRBV20-1 and TRBJ2-3; D possibly corresponds to TRBD1 (6 bases). The sequence was obtained from a female donor with Graves disease. Specimen: peripheral blood mononuclear cells (PBMCs), collected when the disease was refractory, from a patient treated with antithyroid drugs. DNA for the CDR3: TGCAGTGCTAGGACAGGACGCACAGATACGCAGTATTTT. Translated: CSARTGRTDTQYF.